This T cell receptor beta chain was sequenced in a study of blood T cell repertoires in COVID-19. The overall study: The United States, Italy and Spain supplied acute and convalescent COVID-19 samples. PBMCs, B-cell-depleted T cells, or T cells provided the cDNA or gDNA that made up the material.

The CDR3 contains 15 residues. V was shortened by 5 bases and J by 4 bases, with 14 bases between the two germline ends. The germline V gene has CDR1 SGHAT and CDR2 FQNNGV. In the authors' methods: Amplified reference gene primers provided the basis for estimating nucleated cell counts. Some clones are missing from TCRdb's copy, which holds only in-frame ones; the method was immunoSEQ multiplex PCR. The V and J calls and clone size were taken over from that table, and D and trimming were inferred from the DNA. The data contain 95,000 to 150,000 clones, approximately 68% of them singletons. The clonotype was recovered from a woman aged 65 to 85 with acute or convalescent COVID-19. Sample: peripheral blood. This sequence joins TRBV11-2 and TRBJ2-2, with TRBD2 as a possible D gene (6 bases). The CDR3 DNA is TGTGCCAGCAGCATTAGCGGAGGGGCCACCGGGGAGCTGTTTTTT. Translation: CASSISGGATGELFF.